The rows below give T cell receptor beta chains drawn from one sample of a study of lymphopenia after photon versus proton radiotherapy. Sequencing was performed with immunoSEQ multiplex PCR; in TCRdb, only in-frame clones are kept and a portion is missing. The sample has roughly 57,000 clones, about four fifths seen once. This specimen consisted of peripheral blood, obtained from a patient treated with photon-based radiotherapy. The receptors here all came from a man in his forties or fifties with gastric cancer. Both conserved end residues are part of each CDR3. The order of the fields is V gene, J gene, D gene, clone size, CDR3 DNA, CDR3 protein. The D gene is left open where the match is weak. A clone size is listed for some rows: how often the clone was seen (once, few, many), or a class if it is expanded.

>TRBV4-1|TRBJ2-7|.|.
TGCGCCAGCAGCCAGCTAGCGTTCGGGTACGAGCAGTACTTC
CASSQLAFGYEQYF
>TRBV7-2|TRBJ2-7|TRBD2|.
TGTGCCAGCAGTACGCCGCAACTAGCGGGGTACGAGCAGTACTTC
CASSTPQLAGYEQYF
>TRBV30|TRBJ2-1|TRBD1|.
TGTGCCTGGAGTGGGAGCAGGGGGCCCCTCCAGGGGCAGTTCTTC
CAWSGSRGPLQGQFF
>TRBV5-5|TRBJ1-1|.|.
TGTGCCAGCAGCTTGGGACGGCTCCGCACTGAAGCTTTCTTT
CASSLGRLRTEAFF
>TRBV11-2|TRBJ2-1|.|.
TGTGCCAGCAGCCCAGTGGGAGGCAGGGGGTACAATGAGCAGTTCTTC
CASSPVGGRGYNEQFF
>TRBV4-1|TRBJ1-3|TRBD1|.
TGCGCCAGCAGCCCACCAACGGCCCCACAGGGGGAACCTGGAAACACCATATATTTT
CASSPPTAPQGEPGNTIYF
>TRBV5-1|TRBJ2-4|.|.
TGCGCCAGCAGCTTGACAGCTTCGTCCAACATTCAGTACTTC
CASSLTASSNIQYF
>TRBV6-5|TRBJ2-2|.|.
TGTGCCAGCAGTTACAAAGCGATCGGGGAGCTGTTTTTT
CASSYKAIGELFF
>TRBV5-6|TRBJ2-1|TRBD2|.
TGTGCCAGCAGCTTCGGGACTAGCGGGGGTGGGATCTACAATGAGCAGTTCTTC
CASSFGTSGGGIYNEQFF
>TRBV18|TRBJ1-1|TRBD1|.
TGTGCCAGCTTAAATACAGGGGGCTCTGAAGCTTTCTTT
CASLNTGGSEAFF
>TRBV6-5|TRBJ2-7|.|.
TGTGCCAGCAGTAGACAGGTCGAGCAGTACTTC
CASSRQVEQYF
>TRBV11-3|TRBJ2-5|.|.
TGTGCCAGCAGCGACTCATTAGCACCGACCCAAGAGACCCAGTACTTC
CASSDSLAPTQETQYF
>TRBV5-6|TRBJ2-1|.|few
TGTGCCAGCAGCTTCCGGTACCAAGGAAATGAGCAGTTCTTC
CASSFRYQGNEQFF
>TRBV4-1|TRBJ2-5|TRBD1|.
TGCGCCAGCAGCCTGACAAACAGGGGGGATGAGACCCAGTACTTC
CASSLTNRGDETQYF
>TRBV11-2|TRBJ2-7|TRBD1|.
TGTGCCAGCAGCTTGGACAGGGGATCCTACGAGCAGTACTTC
CASSLDRGSYEQYF
>TRBV6-5|TRBJ2-7|TRBD1|.
TGTGCCAGCAGTTTCTCTACGACAGGGCCGCCGGAGCAGTACTTC
CASSFSTTGPPEQYF
>TRBV5-4|TRBJ2-1|.|.
TGTGCCAGCAGCGCGGGACAAGGCAATGAGCAGTTCTTC
CASSAGQGNEQFF
>TRBV5-4|TRBJ2-7|TRBD1|.
TGTGCCAGCAGCTTACAGGGGGCCGAGCAGTACTTC
CASSLQGAEQYF
>TRBV11-1|TRBJ2-7|TRBD1|.
TGTGCCAGCAGCCTAGACAGGGCTGCCTACGAGCAGTACTTC
CASSLDRAAYEQYF
>TRBV14|TRBJ1-6|.|.
TGTGCCAGCAGCCCCTTCGGGTATAATTCACCCCTCCACTTT
CASSPFGYNSPLHF
>TRBV30|TRBJ1-5|TRBD1|.
TGTGCCTGGAGCCCGGGACAGGGGAGGTCGGGCAATCAGCCCCAGCATTTT
CAWSPGQGRSGNQPQHF
>TRBV5-1|TRBJ1-1|.|.
TGCGCCAGCTCGTCAGGGAACACTGAAGCTTTCTTT
CASSSGNTEAFF
>TRBV12-5|TRBJ2-5|TRBD2|once
TGTGCTAGTGGTTTGGGCGCTAGCGGGGGAGAGACCCAGTACTTC
CASGLGASGGETQYF
>TRBV4-1|TRBJ2-5|TRBD2|.
TGCGCCAGCAGCCAAGATATCGGGAGGGAAGAGACCCAGTACTTC
CASSQDIGREETQYF
>TRBV7-7|TRBJ2-3|TRBD2|.
TGTGCCAGCAGCCCCGAAGCGGGAGGGGAGACAGATACGCAGTATTTT
CASSPEAGGETDTQYF
>TRBV5-5|TRBJ2-7|TRBD2|.
TGTGCCAGCAGCCCTCGACTAGCGGGACCCTACGAGCAGTACTTC
CASSPRLAGPYEQYF
>TRBV11-2|TRBJ1-1|TRBD1|.
TGTGCCACCGCGGGGATCCGACAGGGCATTGAAGCTTTCTTT
CATAGIRQGIEAFF
>TRBV13|TRBJ2-1|.|.
TGTGCCACCTCGGTCTGGACGGAGTACAATGAGCAGTTCTTC
CATSVWTEYNEQFF
>TRBV5-1|TRBJ2-3|TRBD2|.
TGCGCCAGCAGCTCTACTAGCGGCACAGATACGCAGTATTTT
CASSSTSGTDTQYF
>TRBV21-1|TRBJ1-1|.|.
TGTGCCAGCAGCAATCACAGACACCGGCTAGAAGCTTTCTTT
CASSNHRHRLEAFF
>TRBV11-3|TRBJ2-7|.|.
TGTGCCAGCAGCCCAGGGGGGGGCGAGCAGTACTTC
CASSPGGGEQYF
>TRBV5-4|TRBJ1-1|.|.
TGTGCCAGCAGCTTAACGGTGAACACTGAAGCTTTCTTT
CASSLTVNTEAFF
>TRBV20-1|TRBJ2-7|.|once
TGCAGTGCTACTCTCTCCTACGAGCAGTACTTC
CSATLSYEQYF
>TRBV19|TRBJ2-1|.|.
TGTGCCAGTAGTACAGGTTTTTCCTACAATGAGCAGTTCTTC
CASSTGFSYNEQFF
>TRBV9|TRBJ2-3|TRBD2|.
TGTGCCAGCAGCGTAGGGCTAGCGGGAGGAACAGATACGCAGTATTTT
CASSVGLAGGTDTQYF
>TRBV30|TRBJ1-2|.|.
TGTGCCTGGAGGGGCTCAAGGGAGGGCTACACCTTC
CAWRGSREGYTF
>TRBV6-6|TRBJ2-7|.|.
TGTGCCAGCACCTACGGAGGGACTGCGCCTTACGAGCAGTACTTC
CASTYGGTAPYEQYF
>TRBV5-1|TRBJ1-4|.|.
TGCGCCAGCAGCTTGGAGGGGGGTGCTAATGAAAAACTGTTTTTT
CASSLEGGANEKLFF
>TRBV5-4|TRBJ1-1|.|.
TGTGCCAGCAGCCCGGACACGGGGGGGACTGAAGCTTTCTTT
CASSPDTGGTEAFF
>TRBV6-1|TRBJ2-3|TRBD1|once
TGTGCCAGCAGTGAGTTCCACAGGGGCAGGACAGATACGCAGTATTTT
CASSEFHRGRTDTQYF
>TRBV18|TRBJ2-5|.|.
TGTGCCAGCTCACCACAGAGTTACCAAGAGACCCAGTACTTC
CASSPQSYQETQYF
>TRBV30|TRBJ2-2|.|.
TGTGCCTGGGAGGCGGGCTCGGGCACCGGGGAGCTGTTTTTT
CAWEAGSGTGELFF
>TRBV27|TRBJ1-5|.|once
TGTGCCAGCAGTCCATACGGGGGGGACAATCAGCCCCAGCATTTT
CASSPYGGDNQPQHF
>TRBV4-1|TRBJ2-7|TRBD1|.
TGCGCCAGCAGCCATCTTGGACAGGGGATCTCCTACGAGCAGTACTTC
CASSHLGQGISYEQYF
>TRBV7-6|TRBJ1-2|.|.
TGTGCCAGCAGCTTTCGGGGGCGACAAGGAGGTGGCTACACCTTC
CASSFRGRQGGGYTF
>TRBV18|TRBJ2-2|.|.
TGTGCCAGCTCACCAGTTGGGCAGAACACCGGGGAGCTGTTTTTT
CASSPVGQNTGELFF
>TRBV7-9|TRBJ2-7|TRBD2|.
TGTGCCAGCAGCCCGCCGGGACTAGCGGGAGCCTACGAGCAGTACTTC
CASSPPGLAGAYEQYF
>TRBV10-3|TRBJ2-7|.|.
TGTGCCATCAGTGGTCAGGGGGGGTACGAGCAGTACTTC
CAISGQGGYEQYF
>TRBV18|TRBJ2-5|TRBD1|.
TGTGCCAGCTCACCATACAGGGGCCAAGAGACCCAGTACTTC
CASSPYRGQETQYF
>TRBV6-5|TRBJ1-1|TRBD1|once
TGTGCCAGCAGTTACTCACAGGGGGAAGCTTTCTTT
CASSYSQGEAFF
>TRBV7-2|TRBJ1-1|.|.
TGTGCCAGCAGCTTAAGGGCGAACACTGAAGCTTTCTTT
CASSLRANTEAFF
>TRBV7-2|TRBJ1-1|.|.
TGTGCCAGCAGCCGGACAGCGAACACTGAAGCTTTCTTT
CASSRTANTEAFF
>TRBV2|TRBJ1-3|.|once
TGTGCCAGCAGGGGGTCAGGAAACACCATATATTTT
CASRGSGNTIYF
>TRBV30|TRBJ1-3|.|.
TGTGCCTGGAGTGCGGTGAGGGGCCCCGGAAACACCATATATTTT
CAWSAVRGPGNTIYF
>TRBV6-5|TRBJ2-7|.|.
TGTGCCAGCAGACCCCGGGACGGTACCTACGAGCAGTACTTC
CASRPRDGTYEQYF
>TRBV4-1|TRBJ1-2|.|.
TGCGCCAGCAGCCAAGTTGGACGGACCTTCTCTGGCTACACCTTC
CASSQVGRTFSGYTF
>TRBV12-5|TRBJ1-5|TRBD1|.
TGTGCTAGTGGTTTGGTTTATGTATCCAGGGGGCGGCGATTCGGGAATCAGCCCCAGCATTTT
CASGLVYVSRGRRFGNQPQHF
>TRBV30|TRBJ2-1|.|.
TGTGCCTGGAGTGTATTAGGTCGAAAAGGCTACAATGAGCAGTTCTTC
CAWSVLGRKGYNEQFF